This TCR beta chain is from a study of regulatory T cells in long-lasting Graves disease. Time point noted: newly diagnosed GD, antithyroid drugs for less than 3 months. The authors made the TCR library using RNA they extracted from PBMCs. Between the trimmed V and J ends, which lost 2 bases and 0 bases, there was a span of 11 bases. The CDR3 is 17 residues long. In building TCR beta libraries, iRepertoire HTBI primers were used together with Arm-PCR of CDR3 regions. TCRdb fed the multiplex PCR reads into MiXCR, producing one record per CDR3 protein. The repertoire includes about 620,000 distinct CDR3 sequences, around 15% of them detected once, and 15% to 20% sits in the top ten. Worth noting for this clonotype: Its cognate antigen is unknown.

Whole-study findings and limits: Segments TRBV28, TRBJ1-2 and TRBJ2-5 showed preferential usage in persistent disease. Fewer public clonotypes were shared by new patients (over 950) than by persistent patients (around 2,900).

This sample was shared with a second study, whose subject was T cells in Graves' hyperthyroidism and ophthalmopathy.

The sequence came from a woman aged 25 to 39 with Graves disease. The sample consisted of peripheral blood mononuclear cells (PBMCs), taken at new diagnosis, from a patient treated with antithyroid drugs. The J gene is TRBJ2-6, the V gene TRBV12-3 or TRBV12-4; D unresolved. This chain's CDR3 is CASSLMPGPSGANVLTF. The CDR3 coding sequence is TGTGCCAGCAGTTTAATGCCAGGACCCTCTGGGGCCAACGTCCTGACTTTC.